The clone carrying this T cell receptor beta chain is a singleton in its sample. The antigen remains unidentified. Unique-molecular-identifier-tagged TCR beta cDNA libraries were used. When roughly 0.85 to 11 million T cells were used, they gave 500,000 or so cDNA molecules. TCRdb redid the calling of the PCR reads with MiXCR, one entry per CDR3 protein. The repertoire holds about 540,000 distinct CDR3 sequences, with around a third as singletons. The data were obtained in a study of post-analysis software for immune sequencing data. About the research overall: As for disease course, relapsing-remitting, secondary progressive and progressive-relapsing multiple sclerosis were all included. General observations from the study: Roughly 5 TRBV segments occurring more often in patients than controls included TRBV5-6, TRBV5-1 and TRBV20-1. Samples from one preparation batch, clustered by F measure, grouped strongly together. Normalized Chao1 diversity in multiple sclerosis patients fell significantly below that of controls.

V gave up 7 bases and J gave up 6 bases, with 12 bases separating them. This CDR3 is built from 11 residues. CDR1 and CDR2 from the germline V gene are SQVTM and ANQGSEA. The sample taken for sequencing was blood. This chain connects TRBV29-1 to TRBJ1-1; D is unresolved. The sequence derives from a girl aged 2-17 years with multiple sclerosis. CDR3 amino acids: CSGRVEAEAFF. The CDR3 coding sequence is TGCAGCGGCCGGGTTGAGGCTGAAGCTTTCTTT.